What follows are 25 T cell receptor beta chains derived from one specimen sequenced in a study of T cell responses to AZD1222 COVID-19 vaccine. Method: immunoSEQ multiplex PCR; TCRdb's copy keeps in-frame clones and lacks some. The sample holds 95,000 to 100,000 clones, roughly 86% seen once. Here the sequenced sample was peripheral blood, taken 28 days after the second AZD1222 dose. The receptor source for this set is an adult who received the AZD1222 COVID-19 vaccine.

V gene TRBV9 combines with J gene TRBJ2-5, with unresolved D. CDR1 and CDR2 from the germline V gene are SGDLS and YYNGEE. CDR3 length: 16 residues. The V end was cut by 0 bases, the J end by 2 bases, with 14 bases between. The CDR3 nucleotides are TGTGCCAGCAGCGTAGAGAAGGCTACTCCACAAGAGACCCAGTACTTC. As protein: CASSVEKATPQETQYF.

The chain links TRBV28 to TRBJ1-2; D may be TRBD1 (5 bases). The CDR3 totals 13 residues. Trimming took off 3 bases at V and 8 bases at J, with 13 bases between the two ends. The germline V gene has CDR1 MDHEN and CDR2 SYDVKM. CDR3 residues: CASSFGRGDGYTF. The CDR3 DNA reads as TGTGCCAGCAGTTTCGGACGGGGGGACGGCTACACCTTC.

The chain links TRBV2 to TRBJ1-1, with unresolved D. The CDR3 totals 13 residues. From germline, CDR1 is SNHLY and CDR2 FYNNEI. Trimming took 4 bases from V and 10 from J, leaving 16 bases between them. CDR3 sequence reads: CASSVLGSLVAFF. The CDR3 DNA reads TGTGCCAGCAGTGTACTTGGAAGCTTGGTAGCTTTCTTT.

This sequence joins TRBV11-3 and TRBJ2-1; D is tentatively TRBD1 or TRBD2 (6 bases each). CDR3 length: 14 residues. Trimming cost V 5 bases and J 9 bases, with 17 bases left between them. Looked up from germline, CDR1 is SGHNT and CDR2 is YENEEA. Here the CDR3 DNA reads TGTGCCAGCAGCCCCCGGGGGCCGGGGAGTGAGCAGTTCTTC. This encodes CASSPRGPGSEQFF.

This chain joins TRBV6-5 and TRBJ2-7, with D tentatively TRBD2 (6 bases). V was cut by 0 bases and J by 1 base, with 13 bases left in between. CDR1 and CDR2 from the germline V gene are MNHEY and SVGAGI. The CDR3 is 16 amino acids. The CDR3 nucleotides are TGTGCCAGCAGTTACTCATCTCTAGCGAAATCCTACGAGCAGTACTTC. Encoded protein: CASSYSSLAKSYEQYF.

The rearrangement links TRBV3-1 (or the pseudogene TRBV3-2) to TRBJ1-6; D is unresolved. V gave up 4 bases and J gave up 6 bases, with 4 bases separating them. This CDR3 is 12 amino acids long. Germline assignment: CDR1 LGHDT and CDR2 YNNKEL (reference sequence). CDR3 nucleotide sequence: TGTGCCAGCAGCCGGACTAATTCACCCCTCCACTTT. This codes for CASSRTNSPLHF.

This clone was observed once. This sequence joins TRBV19 and TRBJ2-7, with D perhaps being TRBD1 or TRBD2 (5 bases each). CDR3 length: 13 amino acids. The V and J ends lost 3 bases and 6 bases respectively, with 12 bases between them. Per germline, CDR1 LNHDA and CDR2 SQIVND (reference sequence). The CDR3 loop reads CASSISGPSEQYF. The CDR3 coding sequence is TGTGCCAGTAGTATCTCGGGACCTTCCGAGCAGTACTTC.

J is TRBJ1-1 and V is TRBV7-9; D not certain. CDR3 length: 16 residues. CDR1 is SEHNR and CDR2 is FQNEAQ in the germline V gene (reference sequence). Trimming removed 5 bases from V and 6 bases from J, with 22 bases in between. The CDR3 reads CASSRAGGLESSEAFF. CDR3 nucleotides: TGTGCCAGCAGCCGTGCAGGAGGGCTTGAATCGTCTGAAGCTTTCTTT.

This chain's CDR3 is CASSPPATYEQYF. In DNA, the CDR3 is TGTGCCAGCTCACCCCCGGCCACTTACGAGCAGTACTTC. The chain links TRBV18 to TRBJ2-7; D is unclear. Germline V gene data show CDR1 as KGHSH and CDR2 as LQKENI. Trimming took 3 bases from V and 4 from J, leaving 10 bases between them. The CDR3 spans 13 residues. Full variable domain (missing parts from reference TRBV18 and TRBJ2-7): NAGVMQNPRHLVRRRGQEARLRCSPMKGHSHVYWYRQLPEEGLKFMVYLQKENIIDESGMPKERFSAEFPKEGPSILRIQQVVRGDSAAYFCASSPPATYEQYFGPGTRLTVT.

The V call is TRBV11-2, the J call TRBJ1-5, with a possible D match to TRBD1 (6 bases). CDR1 and CDR2 (germline): SGHAT, FQNNGV. The CDR3 covers 16 residues. The V gene lost 2 bases and the J gene lost 2 bases, with 13 bases spanning the gap. The CDR3 nucleotides read TGTGCCAGCAGCTTACAGGGGATGGGCGGCAATCAGCCCCAGCATTTT. The encoded protein is CASSLQGMGGNQPQHF. The full variable domain, its missing parts supplied by reference TRBV11-2 and TRBJ1-5, is EAGVAQSPRYKIIEKRQSVAFWCNPISGHATLYWYQQILGQGPKLLIQFQNNGVVDDSQLPKDRFSAERLKGVDSTLKIQPAKLEDSAVYLCASSLQGMGGNQPQHFGDGTRLSIL.

This clone was seen a few times. This sequence joins TRBV7-6 and TRBJ2-2; tentatively, D is TRBD1 (5 bases). Germline CDR1 and CDR2: SGHVS and FNYEAQ. The CDR3 consists of 15 residues. V was trimmed by 1 base and J by 3 bases, leaving 9 bases between them. CDR3: CASSLVAGYTGELFF. The CDR3 DNA reads as TGTGCCAGCAGCTTAGTAGCAGGGTACACCGGGGAGCTGTTTTTT. Supplemented by reference TRBV7-6 and TRBJ2-2, the full variable domain reads GAGVSQSPRYKVTKRGQDVALRCDPISGHVSLYWYRQALGQGPEFLTYFNYEAQQDKSGLPNDRFSAERPEGSISTLTIQRTEQRDSAMYRCASSLVAGYTGELFFGEGSRLTVL.

This clone was observed a few times. This rearrangement joins TRBV19 to TRBJ1-1; D gene uncertain. The germline CDR1 and CDR2 sequences are LNHDA and SQIVND (reference sequence). The ends were cut back, 7 bases at V and 4 bases at J, with 19 bases in the middle. The CDR3 loop spans 15 amino acids. This chain's CDR3 is CASIPSFSGFTEAFF. CDR3 sequence (DNA): TGTGCCAGTATCCCCTCATTTTCGGGGTTCACTGAAGCTTTCTTT.

This clone was seen only once. The chain recombines TRBV30 with TRBJ2-5; 8 bases match TRBD1. Germline V gene data show CDR1 as GTSNPN and CDR2 as SVGIG (reference sequence). V lost 5 bases, J lost 4 bases, and 3 bases stayed unmatched. This CDR3 comprises 12 residues. The DNA of the CDR3 is TGTGCCTGGGGGACAGGATCAGAGACCCAGTACTTC. This sequence encodes CAWGTGSETQYF.

This chain uses TRBV6-5 with TRBJ1-3, with a possible D match to TRBD1 (5 bases). Deletions cut 2 bases from V and 0 bases from J, with 11 bases between. CDR3 size: 16 residues. Germline loops: CDR1 MNHEY, CDR2 SVGAGI. CDR3 bases: TGTGCCAGCAGTTACGACAGACCTTACTCTGGAAACACCATATATTTT. Encoded protein: CASSYDRPYSGNTIYF.

This chain joins TRBV29-1 and TRBJ2-7; 13 nucleotides match TRBD2. CDR3 size: 15 residues. Germline V gene lookup returns CDR1 SQVTM and CDR2 ANQGSEA. The J segment lost 3 bases and the V segment lost 0 bases, leaving 2 bases of the junction unmatched. CDR3 region: CSVEDRTSGGYEQYF. The CDR3 coding sequence is TGCAGCGTTGAAGATCGGACTAGCGGGGGCTACGAGCAGTACTTC.

This chain joins TRBV5-6 and TRBJ2-3; D is unresolved. Per germline, CDR1 SGHDT and CDR2 YYEEEE. The CDR3 consists of 16 residues. V lost 0 bases and J 0 bases, leaving 11 bases between the germline ends. The CDR3 DNA follows: TGTGCCAGCAGCTTGGGGCTAGGATCTAGCACAGATACGCAGTATTTT. Translated: CASSLGLGSSTDTQYF.

The V and J genes are TRBV2 and TRBJ2-1; D is possibly TRBD1 (5 bases). The V end lost 6 bases, the J end lost 8 bases, and 8 bases lay between the germline ends. The CDR3 has 11 residues. CDR1 SNHLY and CDR2 FYNNEI come from the germline V gene. The CDR3 region has the DNA TGTGCCAGCAGCCCCAGGGATGAGCAGTTCTTC. Encoded protein: CASSPRDEQFF. Full variable domain (remainder filled in from reference TRBV2 and TRBJ2-1): EPEVTQTPSHQVTQMGQEVILRCVPISNHLYFYWYRQILGQKVEFLVSFYNNEISEKSEIFDDQFSVERPDGSNFTLKIRSTKLEDSAMYFCASSPRDEQFFGPGTRLTVL.

The chain links TRBV7-2 to TRBJ2-3, with D unresolved. Trimming pared 6 bases from V and 0 bases from J, leaving 10 bases between. Per germline, CDR1 SGHTA and CDR2 FQGNSA. CDR3 length: 14 amino acids. For the CDR3, the DNA is TGTGCCAGCAGGAGCCCCATTAGCACAGATACGCAGTATTTT. Protein sequence: CASRSPISTDTQYF.

This clone was counted a few times. The chain uses TRBV19 and TRBJ2-2, with 9 positions matching TRBD1. The V gene end was trimmed by 3 bases and the J gene end by 4 bases; junction bases not matched to a gene: 3. The CDR3 spans 15 residues. Germline CDR1 reads LNHDA; CDR2 reads SQIVND (reference sequence). The CDR3 nucleotides are TGTGCCAGTAGTATGGGACAGGGAGCCACCGGGGAGCTGTTTTTT. It is translated as CASSMGQGATGELFF. The whole variable domain, filled in from reference TRBV19 and TRBJ2-2, reads DGGITQSPKYLFRKEGQNVTLSCEQNLNHDAMYWYRQDPGQGLRLIYYSQIVNDFQKGDIAEGYSVSREKKESFPLTVTSAQKNPTAFYLCASSMGQGATGELFFGEGSRLTVL.

CDR3: CASSLSGGNSYEQYF. The DNA of the CDR3 is TGTGCCAGCAGCCTTAGCGGGGGAAACTCCTACGAGCAGTACTTC. This rearrangement joins TRBV7-2 to TRBJ2-7; 9 nucleotides align to TRBD2. Germline CDR1 is SGHTA and CDR2 is FQGNSA. Losses at the gene ends were 5 bases for V and 0 bases for J; bases not matched to a gene: 5. The CDR3 runs 15 residues.

The V gene is TRBV24-1, the J gene TRBJ1-1; D is unresolved. Germline CDR1 is KGHDR and CDR2 is SFDVKD. Between the trimmed V and J ends, which lost 4 bases and 8 bases, there was a span of 10 bases. The CDR3 extends over 12 amino acids. The DNA of the CDR3 is TGTGCCACCAGTGAAAATGGACGGGAAGCTTTCTTT. Translating gives CATSENGREAFF.

This chain links TRBV24-1 with TRBJ2-2; 10 nucleotides align to TRBD2. J lost 6 bases, V lost 3 bases, and 6 bases had no gene match. The CDR3 has 16 amino acids. Germline V CDR1 and CDR2: KGHDR, SFDVKD. DNA for the CDR3: TGTGCCACCAGTGATAAGCGGGAGGGCCGGTCCGGGGAGCTGTTTTTT. Protein sequence: CATSDKREGRSGELFF.

This sequence joins TRBV7-2 and TRBJ2-1; maybe TRBD2 (5 bases). This CDR3 spans 13 amino acids. Trimming pared 5 bases from V and 5 bases from J, leaving 10 bases between. Germline loops: CDR1 SGHTA, CDR2 FQGNSA. CDR3 nucleotides: TGTGCCAGCAGCATGCCGGGGAACAATGAGCAGTTCTTC. It encodes CASSMPGNNEQFF.

The chain links TRBV2 to TRBJ2-7; D tentatively fits TRBD1 or TRBD2 (5 bases each). Germline V gives CDR1 SNHLY, CDR2 FYNNEI. Trimming left V 7 bases short and J 0 bases short, with 13 bases between. The CDR3 has 14 amino acids. The CDR3 protein is CASTGTDFSYEQYF. DNA for the CDR3: TGTGCCAGCACCGGGACGGACTTCTCCTACGAGCAGTACTTC.

This clone was seen a single time. This sequence joins TRBV11-3 and TRBJ2-3; D gene ambiguous. CDR3 size: 15 residues. The germline V gene has CDR1 SGHNT and CDR2 YENEEA. The ends were cut back, 1 base at V and 1 base at J, with 9 bases in the middle. CDR3 sequence: CASSLGVPGTDTQYF. CDR3 sequence (DNA): TGTGCCAGCAGCTTAGGAGTCCCCGGCACAGATACGCAGTATTTT.